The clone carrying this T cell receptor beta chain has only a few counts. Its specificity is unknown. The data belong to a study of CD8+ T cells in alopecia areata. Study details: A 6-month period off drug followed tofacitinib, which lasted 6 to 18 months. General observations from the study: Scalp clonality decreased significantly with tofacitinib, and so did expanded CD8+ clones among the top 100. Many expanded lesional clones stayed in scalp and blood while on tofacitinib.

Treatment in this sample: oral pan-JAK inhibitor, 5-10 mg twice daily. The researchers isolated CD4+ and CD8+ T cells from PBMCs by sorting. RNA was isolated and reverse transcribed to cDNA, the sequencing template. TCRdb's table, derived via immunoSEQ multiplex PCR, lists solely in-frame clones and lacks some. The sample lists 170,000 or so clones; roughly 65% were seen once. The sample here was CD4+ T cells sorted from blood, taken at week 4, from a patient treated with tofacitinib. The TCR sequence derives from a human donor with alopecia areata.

The CDR3 protein is CASSPGGPSTDTQYF. The CDR3 coding sequence is TGCGCCAGCAGTCCCGGGGGGCCCAGCACAGATACGCAGTATTTT. This chain links TRBV4-1 with TRBJ2-3; D may be TRBD2 (7 bases). Trimming removed 6 bases at V and 0 bases at J, with 13 bases between. Germline CDR1 is MGHRA and CDR2 is YSYEKL. The CDR3 has 15 amino acids.